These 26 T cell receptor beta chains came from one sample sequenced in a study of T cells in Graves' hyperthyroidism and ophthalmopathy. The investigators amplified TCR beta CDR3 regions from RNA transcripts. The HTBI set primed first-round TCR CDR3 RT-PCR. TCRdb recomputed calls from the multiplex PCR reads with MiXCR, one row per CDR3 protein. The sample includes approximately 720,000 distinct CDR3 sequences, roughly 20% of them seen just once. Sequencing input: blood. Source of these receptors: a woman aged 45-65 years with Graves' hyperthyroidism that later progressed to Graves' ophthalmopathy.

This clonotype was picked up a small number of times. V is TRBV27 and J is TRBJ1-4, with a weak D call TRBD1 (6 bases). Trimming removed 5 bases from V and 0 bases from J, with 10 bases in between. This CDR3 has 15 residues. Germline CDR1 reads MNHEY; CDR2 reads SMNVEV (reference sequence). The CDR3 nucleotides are TGTGCCAGCAGTACAGGGAGACCAACTAATGAAAAACTGTTTTTT. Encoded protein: CASSTGRPTNEKLFF.

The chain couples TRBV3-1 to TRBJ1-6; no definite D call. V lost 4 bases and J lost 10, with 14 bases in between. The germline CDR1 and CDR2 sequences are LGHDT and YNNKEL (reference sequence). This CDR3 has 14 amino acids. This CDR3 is CASSPDMFGSPLHF. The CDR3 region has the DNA TGTGCCAGCAGCCCCGACATGTTTGGATCACCCCTCCACTTT.

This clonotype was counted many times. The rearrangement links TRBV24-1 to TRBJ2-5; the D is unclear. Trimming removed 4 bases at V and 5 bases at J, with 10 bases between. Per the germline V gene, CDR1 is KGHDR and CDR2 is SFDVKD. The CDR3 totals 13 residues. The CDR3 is CATSDSDSETQYF. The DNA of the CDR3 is TGTGCCACCAGTGACTCCGATTCGGAGACCCAGTACTTC.

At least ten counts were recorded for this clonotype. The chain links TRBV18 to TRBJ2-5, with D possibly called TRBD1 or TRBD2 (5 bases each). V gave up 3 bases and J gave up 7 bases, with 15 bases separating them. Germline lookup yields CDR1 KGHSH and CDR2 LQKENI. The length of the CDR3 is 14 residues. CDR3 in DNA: TGTGCCAGCTCACCTGCAGGGAGCGGTGCGACCCAGTACTTC. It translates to CASSPAGSGATQYF.

The DNA for the CDR3 is TGTGCCAGCAGCTTAGCTAGGAGGGAAGCCAAAAACATTCAGTACTTC. This sequence encodes CASSLARREAKNIQYF. The V gene is TRBV7-6, the J gene TRBJ2-4, with D possibly TRBD2 on 6 matching bases. The CDR3 sequence is 16 residues long. With 0 bases removed from V and 0 bases from J, the gap between germline ends came to 9 bases. The germline V gene has CDR1 SGHVS and CDR2 FNYEAQ.

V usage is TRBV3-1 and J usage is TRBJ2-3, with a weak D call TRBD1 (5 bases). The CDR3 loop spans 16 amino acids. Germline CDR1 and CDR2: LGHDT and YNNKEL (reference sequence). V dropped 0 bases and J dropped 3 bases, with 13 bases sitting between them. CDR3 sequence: CASSQDSGLSTDTQYF. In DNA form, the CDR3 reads TGTGCCAGCAGCCAAGACTCAGGGCTTTCTACAGATACGCAGTATTTT.

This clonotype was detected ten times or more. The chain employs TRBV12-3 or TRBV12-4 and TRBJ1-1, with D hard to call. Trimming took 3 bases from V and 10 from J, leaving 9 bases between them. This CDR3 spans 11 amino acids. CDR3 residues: CASSLNYGAFF. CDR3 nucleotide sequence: TGTGCCAGCAGTTTGAATTATGGAGCTTTCTTT.

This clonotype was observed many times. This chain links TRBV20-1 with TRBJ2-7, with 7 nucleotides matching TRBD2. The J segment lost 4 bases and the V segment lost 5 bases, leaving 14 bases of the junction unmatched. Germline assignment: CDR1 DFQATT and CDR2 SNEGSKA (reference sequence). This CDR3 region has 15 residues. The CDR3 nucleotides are TGCAGTGCTGCCCGGGGGAACTCAGCGGGGTACGAGCAGTACTTC. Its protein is CSAARGNSAGYEQYF.

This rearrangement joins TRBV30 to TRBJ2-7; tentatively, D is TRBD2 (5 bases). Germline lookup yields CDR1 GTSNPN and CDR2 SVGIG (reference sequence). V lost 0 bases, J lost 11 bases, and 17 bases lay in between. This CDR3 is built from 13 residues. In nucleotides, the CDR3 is TGTGCCTGGAGTGTACATGGACTTAAGGAGGAGTACTTC. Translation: CAWSVHGLKEEYF.

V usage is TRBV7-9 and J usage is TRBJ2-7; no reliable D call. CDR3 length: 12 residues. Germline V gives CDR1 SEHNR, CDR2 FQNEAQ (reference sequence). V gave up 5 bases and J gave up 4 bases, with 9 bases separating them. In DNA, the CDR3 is TGTGCCAGCAGCCACTCTGATTACGAGCAGTACTTC. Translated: CASSHSDYEQYF.

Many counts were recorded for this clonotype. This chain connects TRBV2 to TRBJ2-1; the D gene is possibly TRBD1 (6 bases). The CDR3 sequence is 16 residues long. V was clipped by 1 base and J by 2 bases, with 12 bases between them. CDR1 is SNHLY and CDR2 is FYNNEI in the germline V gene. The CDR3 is CASSEVEGGTYNEQFF. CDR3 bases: TGTGCCAGCAGTGAAGTAGAAGGGGGAACCTACAATGAGCAGTTCTTC. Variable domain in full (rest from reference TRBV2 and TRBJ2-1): EPEVTQTPSHQVTQMGQEVILRCVPISNHLYFYWYRQILGQKVEFLVSFYNNEISEKSEIFDDQFSVERPDGSNFTLKIRSTKLEDSAMYFCASSEVEGGTYNEQFFGPGTRLTVL.

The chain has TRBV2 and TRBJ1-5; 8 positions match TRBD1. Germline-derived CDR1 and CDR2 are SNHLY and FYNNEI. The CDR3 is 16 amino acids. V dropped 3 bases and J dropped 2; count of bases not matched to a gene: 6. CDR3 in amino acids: CASSESGGGGNQPQHF. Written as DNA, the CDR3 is TGTGCCAGCAGTGAGTCAGGGGGCGGCGGCAATCAGCCCCAGCATTTT.

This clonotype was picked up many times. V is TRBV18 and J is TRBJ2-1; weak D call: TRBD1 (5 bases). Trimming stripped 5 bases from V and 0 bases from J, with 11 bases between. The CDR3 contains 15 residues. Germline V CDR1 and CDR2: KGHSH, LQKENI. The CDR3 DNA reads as TGTGCCAGCTCATCTACAGGAGCCTCCTACAATGAGCAGTTCTTC. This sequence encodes CASSSTGASYNEQFF. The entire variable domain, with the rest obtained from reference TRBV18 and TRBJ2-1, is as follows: NAGVMQNPRHLVRRRGQEARLRCSPMKGHSHVYWYRQLPEEGLKFMVYLQKENIIDESGMPKERFSAEFPKEGPSILRIQQVVRGDSAAYFCASSSTGASYNEQFFGPGTRLTVL.

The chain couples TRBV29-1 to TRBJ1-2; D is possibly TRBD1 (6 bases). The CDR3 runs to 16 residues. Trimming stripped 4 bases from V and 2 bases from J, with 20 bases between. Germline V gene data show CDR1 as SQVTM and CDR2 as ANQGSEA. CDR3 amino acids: CSVVKGVGGGNYGYTF. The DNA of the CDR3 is TGCAGCGTTGTAAAGGGGGTAGGGGGGGGAAACTATGGCTACACCTTC. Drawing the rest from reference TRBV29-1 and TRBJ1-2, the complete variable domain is SAVISQKPSRDICQRGTSLTIQCQVDSQVTMMFWYRQQPGQSLTLIATANQGSEATYESGFVIDKFPISRPNLTFSTLTVSNMSPEDSSIYLCSVVKGVGGGNYGYTFGSGTRLTVV.

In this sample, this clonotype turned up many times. The CDR3 bases are TGTGCCAGCAGCCCACGGACAGGGGAAGGGCAGACCCAGTACTTC. Its translation: CASSPRTGEGQTQYF. The chain combines TRBV3-1 with TRBJ2-5; 9 positions agree with TRBD1. Trimming took 4 bases from V and 6 from J; bases not matched to a gene: 9. The CDR3 is made up of 15 amino acids. Germline V lookup: CDR1 LGHDT, CDR2 YNNKEL (reference sequence).

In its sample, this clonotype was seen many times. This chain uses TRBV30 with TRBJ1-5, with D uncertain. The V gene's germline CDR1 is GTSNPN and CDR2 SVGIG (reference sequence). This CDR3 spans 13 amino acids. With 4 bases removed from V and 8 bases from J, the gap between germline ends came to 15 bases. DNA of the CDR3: TGTGCCTGGAAAGGTGAAGGGTCTGAGCCCCAGCATTTT. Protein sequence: CAWKGEGSEPQHF.

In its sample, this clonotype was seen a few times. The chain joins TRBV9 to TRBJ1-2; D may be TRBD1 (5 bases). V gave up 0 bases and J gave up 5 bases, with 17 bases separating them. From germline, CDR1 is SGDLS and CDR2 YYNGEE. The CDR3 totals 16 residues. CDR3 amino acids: CASSVAGAGLLYGYTF. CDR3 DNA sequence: TGTGCCAGCAGCGTAGCTGGGGCAGGGTTGTTATATGGCTACACCTTC.

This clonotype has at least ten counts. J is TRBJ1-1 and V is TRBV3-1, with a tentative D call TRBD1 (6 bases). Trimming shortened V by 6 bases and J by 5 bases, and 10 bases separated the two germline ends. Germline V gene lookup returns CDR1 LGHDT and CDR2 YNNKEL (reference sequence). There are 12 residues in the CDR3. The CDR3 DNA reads TGTGCCAGCAGGACTACAGGGACTGAAGCTTTCTTT. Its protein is CASRTTGTEAFF.

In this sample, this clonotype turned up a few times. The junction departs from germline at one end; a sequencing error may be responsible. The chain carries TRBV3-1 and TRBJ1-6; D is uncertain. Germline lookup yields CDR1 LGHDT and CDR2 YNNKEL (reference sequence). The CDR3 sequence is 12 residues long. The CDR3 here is CASSQFNSPLHF. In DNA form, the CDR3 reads TGCGCCAGCAGCCAATTCAATTCACCCCTCCACTTT. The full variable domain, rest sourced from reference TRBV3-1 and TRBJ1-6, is DTAVSQTPKYLVTQMGNDKSIKCEQNLGHDTMYWYKQDSKKFLKIMFSYNNKELIINETVPNRFSPKSPDKAHLNLHINSLELGDSAVYFCASSQFNSPLHFGNGTRLTVT.

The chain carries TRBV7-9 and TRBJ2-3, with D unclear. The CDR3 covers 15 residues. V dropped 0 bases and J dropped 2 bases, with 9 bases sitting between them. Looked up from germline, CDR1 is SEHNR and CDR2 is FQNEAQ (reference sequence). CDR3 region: CASSLALELTDTQYF. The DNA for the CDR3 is TGTGCCAGCAGCTTAGCGCTCGAGCTCACAGATACGCAGTATTTT.

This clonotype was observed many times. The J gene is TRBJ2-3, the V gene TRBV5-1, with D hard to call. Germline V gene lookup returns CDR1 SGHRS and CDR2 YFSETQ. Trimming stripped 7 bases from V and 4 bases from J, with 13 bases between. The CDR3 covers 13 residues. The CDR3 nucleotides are TGCGCCAGCCGCCCAGCGCCCGCAGATACGCAGTATTTT. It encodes CASRPAPADTQYF.

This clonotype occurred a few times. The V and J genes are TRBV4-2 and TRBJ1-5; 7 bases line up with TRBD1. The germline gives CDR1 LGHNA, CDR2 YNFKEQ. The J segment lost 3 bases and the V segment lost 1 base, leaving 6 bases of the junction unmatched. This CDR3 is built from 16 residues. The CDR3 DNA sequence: TGTGCCAGCAGCCAAGCTACAGGGGTCCACAATCAGCCCCAGCATTTT. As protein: CASSQATGVHNQPQHF.

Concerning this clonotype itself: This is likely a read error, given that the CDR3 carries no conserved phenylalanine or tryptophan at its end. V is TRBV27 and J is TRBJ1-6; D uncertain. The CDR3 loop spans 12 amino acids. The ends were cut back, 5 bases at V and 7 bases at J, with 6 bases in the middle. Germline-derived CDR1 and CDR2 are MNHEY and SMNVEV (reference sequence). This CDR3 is CASSMRNSPLHS. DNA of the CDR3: TGTGCCAGCAGTATGAGGAATTCACCCCTCCACTCT.

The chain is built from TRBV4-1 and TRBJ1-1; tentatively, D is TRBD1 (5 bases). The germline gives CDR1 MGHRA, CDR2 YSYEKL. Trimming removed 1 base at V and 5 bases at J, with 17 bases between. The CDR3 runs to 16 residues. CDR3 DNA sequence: TGCGCCAGCAGCCAAGGAAGGGGAGTCGGAAAAACTGAAGCTTTCTTT. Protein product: CASSQGRGVGKTEAFF.

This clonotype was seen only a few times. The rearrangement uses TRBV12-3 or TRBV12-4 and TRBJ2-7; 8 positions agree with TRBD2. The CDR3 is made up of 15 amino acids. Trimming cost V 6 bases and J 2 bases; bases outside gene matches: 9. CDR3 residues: CASRPSGGIPYEQYF. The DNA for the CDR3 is TGTGCCAGCAGACCCAGCGGGGGAATCCCCTACGAGCAGTACTTC.

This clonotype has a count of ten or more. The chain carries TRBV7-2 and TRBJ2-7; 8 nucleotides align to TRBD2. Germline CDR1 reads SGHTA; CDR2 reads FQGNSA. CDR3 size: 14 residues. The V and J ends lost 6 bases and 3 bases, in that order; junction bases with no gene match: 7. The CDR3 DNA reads TGTGCCAGCAGACCGTCGGGGGGGAGCTACGAGCAGTACTTC. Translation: CASRPSGGSYEQYF.